The clone carrying this T cell receptor (beta chain) was seen ten or more times. The data were taken from a study of neurological immune-mediated disorders. The authors made cDNA by 5'RACE with 10-nucleotide random UMIs. TCRdb used MiXCR to reprocess the 5' RACE reads, holding one entry per CDR3 protein. The sample carries approximately 58,000 distinct CDR3 sequences, 10% to 12% recorded once. Sequenced: PBMCs. This clonotype was sampled from a man aged 60 to 75 in good health.

The chain's CDR3 is CASSWGGTSTDTQYF. CDR3 DNA: TGCGCCAGCAGCTGGGGGGGAACTAGCACAGATACGCAGTATTTT. The chain links TRBV5-1 to TRBJ2-3, with 7 bases that match TRBD2. The CDR3 runs to 15 residues. V trimming: 3 bases; J trimming: 0 bases; junction bases outside the gene matches: 4. Germline V lookup: CDR1 SGHRS, CDR2 YFSETQ.